This T cell receptor beta chain was identified during a study of Tregs in tolerant kidney transplant recipients. General observations from the study: Biological reproducibility was not directly addressed, but technical replication error appeared minimal. Tregs expanded with activated donor B cells seemed most donor-specific.

This clone occurred once. Its antigen is as yet unknown. Unstimulated regulatory T cells (CD4+CD25+CD127-), CD4+CD25- non-regulatory cells, CD4 and CD8 cells were FACS-sorted from thawed PBMCs. Per germline, CDR1 LGHNA and CDR2 YSLEER. With V trimmed by 0 bases and J by 1 base, 8 bases remained unmatched. The CDR3 covers 18 residues. Clones were read by immunoSEQ multiplex PCR, and TCRdb kept only the in-frame ones, dropping some. Counted here are some 68,000 clones, 84% occurring once; the ten biggest clones make up about 4%. This sequence originates from a human donor in good health. The V and J genes are TRBV4-3 and TRBJ2-1, with TRBD2 matching over 8 bases. Material: CD4+ T cells from blood. The CDR3 protein is CASSQDSRLANSYNEQFF. CDR3 nucleotide sequence: TGCGCCAGCAGCCAAGATTCAAGACTAGCGAATTCCTACAATGAGCAGTTCTTC.